Below, 25 T cell receptor beta chains from the same sample are listed, as sequenced in a study of cytomegalovirus exposure and HLA in healthy donors. Amplification used 60 Vbeta primers and 13 Jbeta primers. Libraries were prepared by immunoSEQ multiplex PCR; TCRdb keeps only in-frame clonotypes and omits some of them. The sample lists approximately 52,000 clones; 77% were seen once. The sequenced material came from PBMCs. These receptors were obtained from a female donor in good health and CMV-seronegative.

The chain employs TRBV5-4 and TRBJ1-1, with a weak D call TRBD1 (6 bases). Trimming removed 1 base at V and 0 bases at J, with 13 bases between. The CDR3 spans 16 residues. The germline V gene has CDR1 SGHNT and CDR2 YYREEE (reference sequence). The CDR3 protein is CASSLPPGAVNTEAFF. The CDR3 nucleotides are TGTGCCAGCAGCTTGCCCCCAGGGGCGGTGAACACTGAAGCTTTCTTT. The whole variable domain, remainder taken from reference TRBV5-4 and TRBJ1-1, is ETGVTQSPTHLIKTRGQQVTLRCSSQSGHNTVSWYQQALGQGPQFIFQYYREEENGRGNFPPRFSGLQFPNYSSELNVNALELDDSALYLCASSLPPGAVNTEAFFGQGTRLTVV.

The chain recombines TRBV11-3 with TRBJ2-5, with 7 bases lining up with TRBD1. From germline, CDR1 is SGHNT and CDR2 YENEEA. The CDR3 consists of 15 residues. V was clipped by 1 base and J by 2 bases; unmatched bases: 4. In DNA, the CDR3 is TGTGCCAGCAGCTTAGGAGGGACAGAACAAGAGACCCAGTACTTC. It is translated as CASSLGGTEQETQYF. The variable domain in full, with the rest retrieved from reference TRBV11-3 and TRBJ2-5, is EAGVVQSPRYKIIEKKQPVAFWCNPISGHNTLYWYLQNLGQGPELLIRYENEEAVDDSQLPKDRFSAERLKGVDSTLKIQPAELGDSAVYLCASSLGGTEQETQYFGPGTRLLVL.

The J gene is TRBJ1-2, the V gene TRBV2; TRBD1 matches 7 bases. CDR3 length equals 12 residues. The V gene's germline CDR1 is SNHLY and CDR2 FYNNEI. Losses at the gene ends were 7 bases for V and 6 bases for J; bases not matched to a gene: 5. The CDR3 DNA is TGTGCCAGCATAGACAGGGAAGATGGCTACACCTTC. Protein product: CASIDREDGYTF.

The chain links TRBV6-5 to TRBJ1-1; D remains ambiguous. This CDR3 has 14 residues. The germline V gene encodes CDR1 MNHEY and CDR2 SVGAGI. Trimming took 5 bases from V and 1 from J, leaving 11 bases between them. CDR3 in amino acids: CASSLIPENTEAFF. CDR3 nucleotide sequence: TGTGCCAGCAGTCTAATCCCTGAGAACACTGAAGCTTTCTTT.

CDR3 nucleotide sequence: TGTGCCAGTAGACTATCAGGAGGAGGGAACACTGAAGCTTTCTTT. It translates to CASRLSGGGNTEAFF. The rearrangement joins TRBV19 to TRBJ1-1; D uncertain. Between the trimmed V and J ends, which lost 6 bases and 1 base, there was a span of 15 bases. The CDR3 loop spans 15 amino acids. Per germline, CDR1 LNHDA and CDR2 SQIVND (reference sequence).

Details on this clone: The sample contains more than one DNA sequence encoding this CDR3. This chain joins TRBV29-1 and TRBJ2-5; no clear D. Germline V CDR1 and CDR2: SQVTM, ANQGSEA. This CDR3 is built from 13 residues. The V gene lost 5 bases and the J gene lost 2 bases, with 12 bases spanning the gap. The CDR3 loop reads CSVSTAVQETQYF. CDR3 nucleotide sequence: TGCAGCGTTAGCACAGCTGTTCAAGAGACCCAGTACTTC.

This clone was detected a few times. This sequence joins TRBV28 and TRBJ2-7; TRBD1 matches 10 bases. Trimming took 7 bases from V and 5 from J; bases not matched to a gene: 8. This CDR3 contains 14 residues. Germline lookup yields CDR1 MDHEN and CDR2 SYDVKM. The CDR3 loop is CASITGTGADEQYF. DNA for the CDR3: TGTGCCAGCATAACCGGGACAGGGGCCGACGAGCAGTACTTC.

This chain uses TRBV5-1 with TRBJ2-2; 11 bases align to TRBD1. The V gene end was trimmed by 5 bases and the J gene end by 6 bases; junction bases not matched to a gene: 3. The CDR3 has 14 amino acids. Per the germline V gene, CDR1 is SGHRS and CDR2 is YFSETQ. CDR3: CASRLGQGAGELFF. The CDR3, as DNA: TGCGCCAGCAGGCTGGGACAGGGGGCCGGGGAGCTGTTTTTT.

In this sample, this clone turned up once. The chain links TRBV27 to TRBJ1-1; D unresolved. The germline CDR1 and CDR2 sequences are MNHEY and SMNVEV (reference sequence). Trimming removed 3 bases from V and 0 bases from J, with 14 bases in between. The CDR3 spans 16 residues. The CDR3 region is CASSLPLIQVNTEAFF. Here the CDR3 DNA reads TGTGCCAGCAGTTTGCCGTTAATACAAGTGAACACTGAAGCTTTCTTT.

The chain joins TRBV6-5 to TRBJ2-7; maybe TRBD1 (5 bases). The V gene lost 5 bases and the J gene lost 0 bases, with 11 bases spanning the gap. The CDR3 spans 14 residues. The germline V gene encodes CDR1 MNHEY and CDR2 SVGAGI. CDR3 loop: CASSPRTHSYEQYF. CDR3 coding DNA: TGTGCCAGCAGTCCCCGGACACACTCCTACGAGCAGTACTTC.

This chain links TRBV28 with TRBJ1-4, with unresolved D. CDR1 is MDHEN and CDR2 is SYDVKM in the germline V gene. The CDR3 has 14 amino acids. With 6 bases removed from V and 0 bases from J, the gap between germline ends came to 8 bases. CDR3 coding DNA: TGTGCCAGCAGCACGCGGGCAACTAATGAAAAACTGTTTTTT. It encodes CASSTRATNEKLFF.

A few counts support this clone. The CDR3 is CASNRGPPLAVQQYF. CDR3 in DNA: TGTGCCAGCAACAGAGGGCCCCCGCTTGCGGTGCAGCAGTACTTC. The chain carries TRBV21-1 and TRBJ2-7; no check of the table's D call, TRBD2, against the DNA was made. TRBV21-1 is a listed pseudogene. The CDR3 runs to 15 residues.

The rearrangement links TRBV5-1 to TRBJ1-1; no clear D gene. The V gene's germline CDR1 is SGHRS and CDR2 YFSETQ. Trimming took 4 bases from V and 1 from J, leaving 8 bases between them. This CDR3 has 13 residues. CDR3 sequence (DNA): TGCGCCAGCAGCAAAACAGAGAACACTGAAGCTTTCTTT. Encoded protein: CASSKTENTEAFF.

This chain links TRBV15 with TRBJ1-5, with D perhaps matching TRBD1 (5 bases). Germline CDR1 reads LNHNV; CDR2 reads YYDKDF (reference sequence). Trimming left V 1 base short and J 4 bases short, with 20 bases between. There are 18 residues in the CDR3. The CDR3: CATSRGDFAGLPNQPQHF. CDR3 nucleotides: TGTGCCACCAGCAGAGGGGACTTCGCGGGGCTTCCGAATCAGCCCCAGCATTTT.

V is TRBV5-4 and J is TRBJ2-7; a possible D gene is TRBD2 (7 bases). The CDR3 extends over 16 amino acids. The V and J ends lost 3 bases and 6 bases respectively, with 22 bases between them. Germline V gives CDR1 SGHNT, CDR2 YYREEE (reference sequence). The CDR3, as DNA: TGTGCCAGCAGCTCGGGGGGCGGCGGGCTGCCGGGCGAGCAGTACTTC. Translation gives CASSSGGGGLPGEQYF. Together with reference TRBV5-4 and TRBJ2-7, the CDR3 gives the full variable domain: ETGVTQSPTHLIKTRGQQVTLRCSSQSGHNTVSWYQQALGQGPQFIFQYYREEENGRGNFPPRFSGLQFPNYSSELNVNALELDDSALYLCASSSGGGGLPGEQYFGPGTRLTVT.

The chain links TRBV14 to TRBJ2-1; D might be TRBD2 (6 bases). The CDR3 has 18 residues. In germline, CDR1 is SGHDN, CDR2 FVKESK. V lost 1 base and J lost 4, with 20 bases in between. The CDR3 bases are TGTGCCAGCAGCCAAGGCCCCCCTTTAATAGCGGCATACAATGAGCAGTTCTTC. Protein product: CASSQGPPLIAAYNEQFF. Using reference TRBV14 and TRBJ2-1 for the parts outside the CDR3, the full variable domain is EAGVTQFPSHSVIEKGQTVTLRCDPISGHDNLYWYRRVMGKEIKFLLHFVKESKQDESGMPNNRFLAERTGGTYSTLKVQPAELEDSGVYFCASSQGPPLIAAYNEQFFGPGTRLTVL.

V gene TRBV19 combines with J gene TRBJ1-5; 9 bases align to TRBD1. Germline V gives CDR1 LNHDA, CDR2 SQIVND (reference sequence). The CDR3 totals 15 residues. J lost 6 bases, V lost 5 bases, and 8 bases had no gene match. The CDR3: CASSPGTGQIQPQHF. The CDR3 DNA reads as TGTGCCAGTAGTCCCGGGACAGGGCAGATTCAGCCCCAGCATTTT.

The V gene is TRBV19, the J gene TRBJ2-1; tentatively, D is TRBD1 (5 bases). In germline, CDR1 is LNHDA, CDR2 SQIVND (reference sequence). The V end lost 0 bases, the J end lost 2 bases, and 11 bases lay between the germline ends. This CDR3 has 16 residues. For the CDR3, the DNA is TGTGCCAGTAGTATAGAGGGCAGGGTAACCTACAATGAGCAGTTCTTC. Translated, it gives CASSIEGRVTYNEQFF.

The rearrangement links TRBV6-1 to TRBJ2-5, with 13 nucleotides matching TRBD2. The J call may be incorrect, as the DNA end agrees better with TRBJ2-7. Germline V gene lookup returns CDR1 MNHNS and CDR2 SASEGT. CDR3 length equals 18 residues. CDR3 nucleotides: TGTGCCAGCAGTGATGCGGTGCTCGGGACTAGCGGGAACTACGAGCAGTACTTC. Protein product: CASSDAVLGTSGNYEQYF.

V is TRBV18 and J is TRBJ1-1; D not resolved. CDR1 is KGHSH and CDR2 is LQKENI in the germline V gene. The CDR3 totals 13 residues. V lost 6 bases to trimming and J lost 1 base, with 9 bases between them. The CDR3 protein is CASSPEQNTEAFF. As DNA, the CDR3 is TGTGCCAGCTCCCCAGAACAGAACACTGAAGCTTTCTTT.

The chain has TRBV28 and TRBJ2-7; TRBD1 agrees at 7 bases. This CDR3 has 13 amino acids. The V gene end was trimmed by 7 bases and the J gene end by 4 bases; junction bases not matched to a gene: 7. The germline gives CDR1 MDHEN, CDR2 SYDVKM. The CDR3 here is CASNRGDSYEQYF. The DNA of the CDR3 is TGTGCCAGCAACAGGGGAGACTCATACGAGCAGTACTTC.

Written as DNA, the CDR3 is TGTGCCAGCTCACCATCGGCAGGACAGCGACGAGGAGACACCATATATTTT. Translated, it gives CASSPSAGQRRGDTIYF. The chain joins TRBV18 to TRBJ1-3; the D gene is possibly TRBD1 (6 bases). This CDR3 contains 17 residues. The germline V gene encodes CDR1 KGHSH and CDR2 LQKENI. Trimming left V 2 bases short and J 8 bases short, with 22 bases between. Looking up the rest from reference TRBV18 and TRBJ1-3 gives the full variable domain: NAGVMQNPRHLVRRRGQEARLRCSPMKGHSHVYWYRQLPEEGLKFMVYLQKENIIDESGMPKERFSAEFPKEGPSILRIQQVVRGDSAAYFCASSPSAGQRRGDTIYFGEGSWLTVV.

This chain links TRBV5-5 with TRBJ2-7; 8 bases agree with TRBD2. Germline V CDR1 and CDR2: SGHKS, YYEKEE (reference sequence). This CDR3 is built from 16 residues. The V and J ends lost 0 bases and 4 bases, in that order; junction bases with no gene match: 9. CDR3: CASSLGGSGKIYEQYF. The CDR3 DNA is TGTGCCAGCAGCTTGGGGGGTAGCGGGAAAATTTACGAGCAGTACTTC.

The rearrangement uses TRBV2 and TRBJ1-4, with 8 bases fitting TRBD1. This CDR3 is built from 14 residues. Germline V gene data show CDR1 as SNHLY and CDR2 as FYNNEI. V lost 6 bases, J lost 6 bases, and 6 bases stayed unmatched. The CDR3 loop is CASSGTGRDEKLFF. Here the CDR3 DNA reads TGTGCCAGCAGCGGGACAGGCCGAGATGAAAAACTGTTTTTT. The full variable domain, with the rest looked up from reference TRBV2 and TRBJ1-4, is EPEVTQTPSHQVTQMGQEVILRCVPISNHLYFYWYRQILGQKVEFLVSFYNNEISEKSEIFDDQFSVERPDGSNFTLKIRSTKLEDSAMYFCASSGTGRDEKLFFGSGTQLSVL.

V and J are TRBV5-1 and TRBJ1-6; D is perhaps TRBD1 (5 bases). CDR1 is SGHRS and CDR2 is YFSETQ in the germline V gene. Trimming took off 5 bases at V and 7 bases at J, with 16 bases between the two ends. The CDR3 consists of 15 residues. This CDR3 reads CASREGYLENSPLHF. The CDR3, as DNA: TGCGCCAGCAGGGAGGGGTACCTCGAGAATTCACCCCTCCACTTT.